The T cell receptor beta chain described here comes from a study of cytomegalovirus exposure and HLA in healthy donors. Overall study: The early release's HLA-typed donors yielded about 85 million unique TCRs.

Primers: 60 Vbeta forward and 13 Jbeta reverse. The method was immunoSEQ multiplex PCR; TCRdb's version includes in-frame clones alone and lacks a portion of them. This table holds around 160,000 clones, just under 75% found once. The sample holds a few counts of this clone. This sample also contains other DNA sequences that code for the same CDR3. This CDR3 spans 14 amino acids. Germline V CDR1 and CDR2: SGHRS, YFSETQ. Trimming took off 0 bases at V and 2 bases at J, with 7 bases between the two ends. The source material was PBMCs. This clonotype was obtained from a woman under 30 in good health and CMV-seronegative. This chain joins TRBV5-1 and TRBJ2-3; TRBD1 is a possible D gene (5 bases). CDR3 nucleotide sequence: TGCGCCAGCAGCTTGGGGACAAACACAGATACGCAGTATTTT. Protein sequence: CASSLGTNTDTQYF. Full variable domain (remainder filled in from reference TRBV5-1 and TRBJ2-3): KAGVTQTPRYLIKTRGQQVTLSCSPISGHRSVSWYQQTPGQGLQFLFEYFSETQRNKGNFPGRFSGRQFSNSRSEMNVSTLELGDSALYLCASSLGTNTDTQYFGPGTRLTVL.